This is a list of T cell receptor beta chains from one sample in a study of T cells in Graves' hyperthyroidism and ophthalmopathy. TCRdb re-derived calls from the multiplex PCR reads in MiXCR, one entry per CDR3 protein. The sample consists of a few hundred thousand distinct CDR3 sequences, roughly 50% of them appearing once. The sequenced sample consisted of peripheral blood or thyroid tissue (not recorded which). These receptors were collected from a woman aged 18-29 years with Graves' hyperthyroidism. Both conserved end residues are part of each CDR3. The order of the fields is clone size, D gene, V gene, J gene, CDR3 DNA, CDR3 protein. The D gene is left open where the match is weak. The listing skips clone size in some rows; elsewhere it reads once, few, many or a size class.

many,TRBD1,TRBV29-1,TRBJ1-2,TGCAGCGTTGATAGTGGGACAGGCTATGGCTACACCTTC,CSVDSGTGYGYTF
-,-,TRBV25-1,TRBJ1-5,TGTGCCTGGAGTCGGCGCAATCAGCCCCAGCATTTT,CAWSRRNQPQHF
few,-,TRBV7-9,TRBJ2-7,TGTGCCAGCAGCTTAGGGACAACCTCCCTTTACTCCTACGAGCAGTACTTC,CASSLGTTSLYSYEQYF
-,-,TRBV11-1,TRBJ1-2,TGTGCCAGCAGCTTAGCTGCCAGCCGTATTATCCCTACAGGAGGGGACTATGGCTACACCTTC,CASSLAASRIIPTGGDYGYTF
few,TRBD2,TRBV7-2,TRBJ2-7,TGTGCCAGCAGTCCCGGGAGGTTATTC,CASSPGRLF
-,-,TRBV7-2,TRBJ1-2,TGTGCCAGCAGCTTAGTTTACAGAGGCTATGGCTACACCTTC,CASSLVYRGYGYTF
many,TRBD2,TRBV10-3,TRBJ2-7,TGTGCCATCAGTGAGTCCACTAGCGGATCCTACGAGCAGTACTTC,CAISESTSGSYEQYF
-,TRBD2,TRBV20-1,TRBJ2-5,TGCAGTGTAGTTGGACTAGCGGGAGGCCCGTACCAAGAGACCCAGTACTTC,CSVVGLAGGPYQETQYF
-,TRBD1,TRBV15,TRBJ2-5,TGTGCCACCAGCAGTCAACAGGGGTCCCAAGAGACCCAGTACTTC,CATSSQQGSQETQYF
-,-,TRBV25-1,TRBJ1-2,TGTGCCAGCAGCTTGGCCGTAGGCTCCTATGGCTACACCTTC,CASSLAVGSYGYTF
few,-,TRBV12-3/TRBV12-4,TRBJ1-2,TGTGCCAGCAGCGTTGACAGCAACTATGGCTACACCTTC,CASSVDSNYGYTF
few,-,TRBV7-2,TRBJ1-2,TGTGCCAGCAGTTCCCCAGGGTGGAGCTATGGCTACACCTTC,CASSSPGWSYGYTF
-,-,TRBV10-3,TRBJ1-6,TGTGCCAGCTCACCGAACACAGGGAAGAATTCACCCCTCCACTTT,CASSPNTGKNSPLHF
-,-,TRBV7-9,TRBJ1-5,TGTGCCTGGAGCTCGATGGAGGGGCAGCCCCAGCATTTT,CAWSSMEGQPQHF
-,-,TRBV10-3,TRBJ1-6,TGTGCCATCAGTGGGGAAGGGGGGAATTCACCCCTCCACTTT,CAISGEGGNSPLHF
-,-,TRBV2,TRBJ1-4,TGTGCCAGCAGTCCGGGGTTTGGGGAAAAACTGTTTTTT,CASSPGFGEKLFF
-,-,TRBV20-1,TRBJ1-1,TGCAGTGCTTCCGACCCTGACACTGAAGCTTTCTTT,CSASDPDTEAFF
-,TRBD1,TRBV5-5,TRBJ1-4,TGTGCCAGCAGCTTATACAGGGGGCAAGGGGAAAAACTGTTTTTT,CASSLYRGQGEKLFF
-,TRBD1,TRBV2,TRBJ2-7,TGTGCCAGCACCCATACAGGACAGGGCTCTGGGGAGCAGTACTTC,CASTHTGQGSGEQYF
few,-,TRBV5-1,TRBJ1-5,TGCGCCAGCAGTCTAAAGCGGCCCCAGCATTTT,CASSLKRPQHF
few,TRBD1,TRBV2,TRBJ1-2,TGTGCCAGCAGGACAGGGGGCGCGGGCTACACCTTC,CASRTGGAGYTF
-,-,TRBV29-1,TRBJ2-5,TGCAGCGTATTGACAGTGACCAATCAGCCCCAGTACTTC,CSVLTVTNQPQYF
-,TRBD2,TRBV7-2,TRBJ2-7,TGTGCCAGCAGGCTCTCTAGCGGCGCCTACGAGCAGTACTTC,CASRLSSGAYEQYF
few,-,TRBV7-2,TRBJ1-1,TGTGCCAGCAGCTTAGGATCGGGGGCTTTTGCTGAAGCTTTCTTT,CASSLGSGAFAEAFF
-,TRBD1,TRBV19,TRBJ2-7,TGTGCCAGTAGGAAGAGACAGGGGGCCTACGAGCAGTACTTC,CASRKRQGAYEQYF
many,-,TRBV2,TRBJ1-2,TGTGCCAGCGGTGGCCCAAACTATGGCTACACCTTC,CASGGPNYGYTF
many,-,TRBV2,TRBJ1-2,TGTGCCAGCACGCCGGGGGCCGATGGCTACACCTTC,CASTPGADGYTF
-,TRBD2,TRBV2,TRBJ2-7,TGTGCCAGCATCTGGACTAGCGATGAGCAGTACTTC,CASIWTSDEQYF
few,TRBD1,TRBV10-3,TRBJ1-1,TGTGCCAGCAGTTACCAGATCCAGGGGGATGCTGAAGCTTTCTTT,CASSYQIQGDAEAFF
many,-,TRBV29-1,TRBJ1-2,TGCAGCGCTGCGAGGGAGGGCGGGGATGGCTACACCTTC,CSAAREGGDGYTF
-,TRBD2,TRBV2,TRBJ2-7,TGTGCCAGCAGTGAAGGAGCTAGCGGGAGTGGCGAGCAGTACTTC,CASSEGASGSGEQYF
many,TRBD1,TRBV15,TRBJ2-7,TGTGCCACCAGCGACGACAGGGGACACCTCTACGAGCAGTACTTC,CATSDDRGHLYEQYF
few,TRBD2,TRBV7-2,TRBJ2-7,TGTGCCAGCAGCAGTAGCGGGTTCACCTACGAGCAGTACTTC,CASSSSGFTYEQYF
few,-,TRBV20-1,TRBJ1-6,TGCAGTGCTAGGGAGAGGGGAATAAGCTCCTATAATTCACCCCTCCACTTT,CSARERGISSYNSPLHF
many,-,TRBV7-9,TRBJ1-2,TGTGCCAGCAGCTTCGGACAGTATGGCTACACCTTC,CASSFGQYGYTF
-,-,TRBV20-1,TRBJ2-7,TGCAGTGCTAGCGGCAGGGGGGAAGTGTACGAGCAGTACTTC,CSASGRGEVYEQYF
-,-,TRBV7-9,TRBJ2-5,TGTGCCAGCAGTGTGGGACACCCACGGGAGACCCAGTACTTC,CASSVGHPRETQYF
once,-,TRBV20-1,TRBJ1-1,TGCAGTGCTGGGGATCGAAAATCCATGAACACTGAAGCTTTCTTT,CSAGDRKSMNTEAFF
many,-,TRBV10-3,TRBJ1-1,TGTGCCATCAGCAACCCGGGAAACACTGAAGCTTTCTTT,CAISNPGNTEAFF
-,TRBD2,TRBV10-3,TRBJ2-5,TGTGCCATCAGTGACGGGGAGGGATGGGAGACCCAGTACTTC,CAISDGEGWETQYF
-,-,TRBV25-1,TRBJ1-2,TGTGCCAGCAGTGAAGGATTCCTCCCCAACTATGGCTACACCTTC,CASSEGFLPNYGYTF
few,-,TRBV20-1,TRBJ1-4,TGCAGTGCGGCGCAGAAACCAGAAAAACTGTTTTTT,CSAAQKPEKLFF
-,-,TRBV7-9,TRBJ1-1,TGTGCCAGCTTAGTGTTAAATACTGAAGCTTTCTTT,CASLVLNTEAFF